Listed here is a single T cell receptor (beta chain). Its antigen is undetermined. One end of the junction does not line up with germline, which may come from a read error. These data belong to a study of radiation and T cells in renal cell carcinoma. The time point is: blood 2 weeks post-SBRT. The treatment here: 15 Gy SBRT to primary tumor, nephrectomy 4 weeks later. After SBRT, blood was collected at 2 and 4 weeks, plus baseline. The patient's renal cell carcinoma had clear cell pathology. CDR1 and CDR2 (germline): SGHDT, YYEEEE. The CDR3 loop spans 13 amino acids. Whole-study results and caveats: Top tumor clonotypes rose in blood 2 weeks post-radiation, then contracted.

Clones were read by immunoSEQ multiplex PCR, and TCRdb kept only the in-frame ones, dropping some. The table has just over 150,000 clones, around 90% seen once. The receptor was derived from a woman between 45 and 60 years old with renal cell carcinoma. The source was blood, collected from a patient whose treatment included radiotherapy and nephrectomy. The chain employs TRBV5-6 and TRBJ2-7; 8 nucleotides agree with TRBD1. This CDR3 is CASSLAGRGPVGF. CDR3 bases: TGTGCCAGCAGCTTGGCCGGCAGGGGGCCAGTTGGCTTC.